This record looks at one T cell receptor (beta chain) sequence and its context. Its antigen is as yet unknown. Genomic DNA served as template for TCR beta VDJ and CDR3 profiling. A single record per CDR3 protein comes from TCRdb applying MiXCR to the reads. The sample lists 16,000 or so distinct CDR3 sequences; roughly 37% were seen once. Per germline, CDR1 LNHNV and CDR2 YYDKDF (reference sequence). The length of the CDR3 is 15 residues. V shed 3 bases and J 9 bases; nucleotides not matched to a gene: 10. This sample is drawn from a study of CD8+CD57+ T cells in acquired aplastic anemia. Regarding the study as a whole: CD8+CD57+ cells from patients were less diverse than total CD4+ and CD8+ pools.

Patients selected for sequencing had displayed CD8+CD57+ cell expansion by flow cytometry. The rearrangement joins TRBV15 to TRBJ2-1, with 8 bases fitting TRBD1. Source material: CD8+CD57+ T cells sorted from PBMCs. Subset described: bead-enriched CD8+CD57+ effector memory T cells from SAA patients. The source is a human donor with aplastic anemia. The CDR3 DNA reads TGTGCCACCAGCAGCCGGACAGGGACGGTAGCTGAGCAGTTCTTC. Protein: CATSSRTGTVAEQFF.